One sample yielded the 8 T cell receptor beta chains listed below, sequenced in a study of blood T cell repertoires in COVID-19. Assay used: immunoSEQ multiplex PCR; TCRdb lists only in-frame clones, some missing. The data hold roughly 160,000 clones, with approximately 85% observed a single time. The specimen sequenced was peripheral blood. Receptors originate from a man in his forties with acute or convalescent COVID-19.

In DNA, the CDR3 is TGTGCCAGCAGCTTAGGCGGGACAGCCTACGAGCAGTACTTC. Translation gives CASSLGGTAYEQYF. The chain employs TRBV11-2 and TRBJ2-7, with D possibly matching TRBD1 (7 bases). Trimming removed 1 base at V and 2 bases at J, with 9 bases between. Germline CDR1 reads SGHAT; CDR2 reads FQNNGV. The CDR3 consists of 14 residues.

The sample holds one count of this clone. The sample carries other DNA sequences with the same CDR3. The rearrangement joins TRBV5-1 to TRBJ1-2; 7 bases line up with TRBD1. This CDR3 region has 13 residues. CDR1 and CDR2 (germline): SGHRS, YFSETQ. With V trimmed by 0 bases and J by 4 bases, 0 bases remained unmatched. The CDR3 protein is CASSLGTGYGYTF. The DNA of the CDR3 is TGCGCCAGCAGCTTGGGGACAGGCTATGGCTACACCTTC.

The V gene is TRBV27, the J gene TRBJ2-1; the match to TRBD2 covers 9 bases. Germline V lookup: CDR1 MNHEY, CDR2 SMNVEV (reference sequence). After removal of 5 bases from V and 4 bases from J, the junction contained 3 bases not matched to a gene. This CDR3 has 14 amino acids. The CDR3 sequence is CASSVGLAYNEQFF. Here the CDR3 DNA reads TGTGCCAGCAGTGTCGGACTAGCGTACAATGAGCAGTTCTTC.

This clone appeared a few times. J is TRBJ2-7 and V is TRBV2; TRBD2 might be the D (5 bases). The CDR3 is 12 amino acids. From germline, CDR1 is SNHLY and CDR2 FYNNEI. Trimming took 4 bases from V and 7 from J, leaving 11 bases between them. The CDR3 sequence: CASSVEGGEQYF. The CDR3 region has the DNA TGTGCCAGCAGTGTAGAGGGTGGAGAGCAGTACTTC.

The genes are TRBV28 and TRBJ2-7; 9 bases align to TRBD1. Germline-derived CDR1 and CDR2 are MDHEN and SYDVKM. CDR3 size: 15 residues. V shed 7 bases and J 6 bases; nucleotides not matched to a gene: 13. The CDR3 DNA follows: TGTGCCAGCAACGCAGGGGACAGGGAAAGTAGCGAGCAGTACTTC. Residues: CASNAGDRESSEQYF.

This clone has only a few counts. V gene TRBV4-2 combines with J gene TRBJ1-6; no clear D gene. V gave up 0 bases and J gave up 12 bases, with 15 bases separating them. This CDR3 is 15 amino acids long. Germline CDR1 and CDR2: LGHNA and YNFKEQ. Here the CDR3 reads CASSQEFGGAGPLHF. The CDR3 DNA reads as TGTGCCAGCAGCCAAGAGTTTGGCGGCGCGGGACCCCTCCACTTT.

The chain couples TRBV7-8 to TRBJ2-5, with no clear D. Trimming removed 5 bases at V and 2 bases at J, with 9 bases between. CDR1 SGHVS and CDR2 FQNEAQ come from the germline V gene. This CDR3 is built from 13 residues. The DNA for the CDR3 is TGTGCCAGCAGCCGCGAGATACAAGAGACCCAGTACTTC. It is translated as CASSREIQETQYF.

The rearrangement uses TRBV7-9 and TRBJ2-3, with 9 bases identical to TRBD1. Trimming cost V 5 bases and J 2 bases; bases outside gene matches: 5. CDR1 and CDR2 (germline): SEHNR, FQNEAQ (reference sequence). The length of the CDR3 is 15 residues. The CDR3 DNA sequence: TGTGCCAGCAGCCTCAGACAGGGGGACACAGATACGCAGTATTTT. Protein sequence: CASSLRQGDTDTQYF.